A single sample is the source of the 14 T cell receptor beta chains below, sequenced in a study of blood T cell repertoires in COVID-19. Profiled with immunoSEQ multiplex PCR; TCRdb holds only in-frame clones, not every one. The profile shows about 190,000 clones, 80% to 95% of them singletons. The sequenced sample was peripheral blood. The receptor set was obtained from a middle-aged man with acute or convalescent COVID-19.

The chain joins TRBV15 to TRBJ2-1; perhaps TRBD2 as D (6 bases). This CDR3 region has 14 residues. The germline gives CDR1 LNHNV, CDR2 YYDKDF (reference sequence). With 6 bases removed from V and 0 bases from J, the gap between germline ends came to 9 bases. CDR3 loop: CATRDGSSYNEQFF. As DNA, the CDR3 is TGTGCCACCAGGGACGGGAGCTCCTACAATGAGCAGTTCTTC.

The chain carries TRBV19 and TRBJ1-3, with TRBD1 matching 9 bases. J gave up 1 base and V 7 bases, and 14 bases lay outside the gene matches. There are 18 residues in the CDR3. CDR1 and CDR2 (germline): LNHDA, SQIVND (reference sequence). The CDR3 DNA reads TGTGCCAGTACCTCCGGGACAGGGCGAATGGGATCTGGAAACACCATATATTTT. Encoded protein: CASTSGTGRMGSGNTIYF.

The chain combines TRBV28 with TRBJ1-4; a possible D gene is TRBD1 (5 bases). Germline loops: CDR1 MDHEN, CDR2 SYDVKM. The V gene lost 8 bases and the J gene lost 7 bases, with 17 bases spanning the gap. This CDR3 is built from 14 residues. For the CDR3, the DNA is TGTGCCAGCTGGCCGGGGGGTAGAATTGAAAAACTGTTTTTT. This gives the protein CASWPGGRIEKLFF.

This chain uses TRBV6-6 with TRBJ2-2; 11 bases are shared with TRBD1. Germline CDR1 is MNHNY and CDR2 is SVGAGI (reference sequence). The CDR3 runs to 16 residues. V trimming: 2 bases; J trimming: 10 bases; junction bases outside the gene matches: 9. The chain's CDR3 is CASSYPRTGGILELFF. The CDR3 region has the DNA TGTGCCAGCAGTTACCCTCGGACAGGGGGCATTTTGGAGCTGTTTTTT.

This sequence joins TRBV5-5 and TRBJ1-2; no firm D call. The CDR3 is 13 residues long. The V end was cut by 0 bases, the J end by 6 bases, with 9 bases between. CDR1 and CDR2 (germline): SGHKS, YYEKEE (reference sequence). CDR3 sequence reads: CASSLGLWDGYTF. CDR3 bases: TGTGCCAGCAGCTTGGGACTCTGGGATGGCTACACCTTC.

V and J are TRBV7-2 and TRBJ1-5; 7 positions agree with TRBD1. V lost 1 base and J lost 4; bases outside the gene matches: 4. Germline V gene sequence: CDR1 SGHTA, CDR2 FQGNSA. The CDR3 runs 15 residues. The CDR3 protein is CASSLGGQWNQPQHF. The CDR3 region has the DNA TGTGCCAGCAGCTTAGGGGGACAGTGGAATCAGCCCCAGCATTTT.

The rearrangement links TRBV6-6 to TRBJ1-4, with 9 bases lining up with TRBD1. There are 14 residues in the CDR3. The germline CDR1 and CDR2 sequences are MNHNY and SVGAGI (reference sequence). The V gene end was trimmed by 7 bases and the J gene end by 7 bases; junction bases not matched to a gene: 7. CDR3 bases: TGTGCCAGCAACCCCGGGACAGGGAGTGAAAAACTGTTTTTT. Amino acid sequence: CASNPGTGSEKLFF.

The rearrangement joins TRBV3-1 (or the pseudogene TRBV3-2) to TRBJ1-2; the D is unclear. Germline CDR1 LGHDT, CDR2 YNNKEL (reference sequence). This CDR3 contains 12 residues. V shed 6 bases and J shed 6 bases, with 11 bases lying between them. The CDR3 is CASSLGLNGYTF. The CDR3 nucleotides are TGTGCCAGCAGTCTTGGACTGAATGGCTACACCTTC.

The chain employs TRBV3-1 (or the pseudogene TRBV3-2) and TRBJ2-1; TRBD2 aligns across 8 bases. V dropped 3 bases and J dropped 6; count of bases not matched to a gene: 10. CDR1 is LGHDT, CDR2 YNNKEL, per germline (reference sequence). The CDR3 runs to 16 residues. The CDR3 region is CASSQFPGLVVNEQFF. In DNA form, the CDR3 reads TGTGCCAGCAGCCAGTTTCCGGGACTAGTCGTCAATGAGCAGTTCTTC.

The V call is TRBV6-5, the J call TRBJ2-7; 7 nucleotides match TRBD1. CDR1 is MNHEY and CDR2 is SVGAGI in the germline V gene. This CDR3 has 16 residues. V trimming: 0 bases; J trimming: 1 base; junction bases outside the gene matches: 6. CDR3 in DNA: TGTGCCAGCAGTTACTCGTCGGCAGGGGGATCCTACGAGCAGTACTTC. Protein sequence: CASSYSSAGGSYEQYF.

Turning to this clone: Germline and junction disagree at one end, which may indicate a read error. The chain links TRBV7-7 to TRBJ2-5, with a weak D call TRBD2 (6 bases). Germline V lookup: CDR1 SSHAT, CDR2 FNYEAQ (reference sequence). The CDR3 spans 15 residues. The CDR3 region is CASSFGGGEVETQYF. DNA of the CDR3: TGTGCTAGCAGCTTCGGAGGAGGGGAGGTAGAGACCCAGTACTTC.

V usage is TRBV29-1 and J usage is TRBJ2-2, with D perhaps TRBD2 (6 bases). Germline V gene sequence: CDR1 SQVTM, CDR2 ANQGSEA. V dropped 6 bases and J dropped 3 bases, with 14 bases sitting between them. This CDR3 has 14 amino acids. This CDR3 reads CSVRGGADTGELFF. In nucleotides, the CDR3 is TGCAGCGTCCGAGGCGGGGCGGACACCGGGGAGCTGTTTTTT.

This chain uses TRBV27 with TRBJ2-7; the D is unclear. This CDR3 has 13 amino acids. Trimming pared 3 bases from V and 3 bases from J, leaving 9 bases between. CDR1 and CDR2 from the germline V gene are MNHEY and SMNVEV (reference sequence). In DNA, the CDR3 is TGTGCCAGCAGTTTGGGCAGAGACTACGAGCAGTACTTC. Encoded protein: CASSLGRDYEQYF.

The chain is built from TRBV5-8 and TRBJ2-3; 14 bases are a match to TRBD2. Losses at the gene ends were 3 bases for V and 1 base for J; bases not matched to a gene: 1. Germline V gene sequence: CDR1 SGHTS, CDR2 YDEGEE. This CDR3 region has 16 residues. Written as DNA, the CDR3 is TGTGCCAGCAGCTGGGGACTAGCGGGGGGCACAGATACGCAGTATTTT. Amino acid sequence: CASSWGLAGGTDTQYF.